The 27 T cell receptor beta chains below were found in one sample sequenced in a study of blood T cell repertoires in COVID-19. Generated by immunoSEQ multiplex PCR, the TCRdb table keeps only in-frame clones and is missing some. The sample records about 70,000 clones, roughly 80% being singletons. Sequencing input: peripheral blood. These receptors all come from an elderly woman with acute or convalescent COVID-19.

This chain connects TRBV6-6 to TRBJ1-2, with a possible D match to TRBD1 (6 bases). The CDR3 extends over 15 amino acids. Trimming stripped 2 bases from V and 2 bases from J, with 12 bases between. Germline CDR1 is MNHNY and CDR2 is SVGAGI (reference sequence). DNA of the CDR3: TGTGCCAGCAGTTACCCCCAACAGGGAAACTATGGCTACACCTTC. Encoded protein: CASSYPQQGNYGYTF.

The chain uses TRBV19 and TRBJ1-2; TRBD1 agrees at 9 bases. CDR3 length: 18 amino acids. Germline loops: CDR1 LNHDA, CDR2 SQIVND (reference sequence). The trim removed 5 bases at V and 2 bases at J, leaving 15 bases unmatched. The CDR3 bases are TGTGCCAGTAGTTACTCTCCGGGACAGGGACTCCGGAACTATGGCTACACCTTC. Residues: CASSYSPGQGLRNYGYTF.

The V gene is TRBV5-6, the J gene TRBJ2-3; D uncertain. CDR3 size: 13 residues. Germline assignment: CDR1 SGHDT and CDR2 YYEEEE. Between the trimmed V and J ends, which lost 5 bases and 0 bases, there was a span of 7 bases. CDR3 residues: CASRSRSTDTQYF. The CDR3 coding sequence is TGTGCCAGCAGGTCCCGTAGCACAGATACGCAGTATTTT.

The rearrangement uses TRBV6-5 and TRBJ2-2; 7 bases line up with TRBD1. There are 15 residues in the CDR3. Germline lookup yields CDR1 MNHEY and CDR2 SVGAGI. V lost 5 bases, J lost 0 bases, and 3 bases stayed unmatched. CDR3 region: CASSRGTANTGELFF. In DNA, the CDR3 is TGTGCCAGCAGTCGTGGGACAGCGAACACCGGGGAGCTGTTTTTT.

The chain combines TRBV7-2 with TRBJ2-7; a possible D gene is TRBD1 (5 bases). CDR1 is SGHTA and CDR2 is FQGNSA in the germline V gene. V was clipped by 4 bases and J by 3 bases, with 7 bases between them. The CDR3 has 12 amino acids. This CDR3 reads CASSSGNYEQYF. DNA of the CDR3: TGTGCCAGCAGCTCAGGGAACTACGAGCAGTACTTC. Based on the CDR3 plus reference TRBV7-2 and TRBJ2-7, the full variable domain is GAGVSQSPSNKVTEKGKDVELRCDPISGHTALYWYRQSLGQGLEFLIYFQGNSAPDKSGLPSDRFSAERTGGSVSTLTIQRTQQEDSAVYLCASSSGNYEQYFGPGTRLTVT.

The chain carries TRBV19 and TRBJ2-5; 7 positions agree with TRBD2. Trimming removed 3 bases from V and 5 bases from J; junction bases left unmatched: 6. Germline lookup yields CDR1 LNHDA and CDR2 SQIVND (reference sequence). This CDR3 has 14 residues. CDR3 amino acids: CASSIGLEVETQYF. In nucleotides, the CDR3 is TGTGCCAGTAGTATTGGACTAGAGGTCGAGACCCAGTACTTC.

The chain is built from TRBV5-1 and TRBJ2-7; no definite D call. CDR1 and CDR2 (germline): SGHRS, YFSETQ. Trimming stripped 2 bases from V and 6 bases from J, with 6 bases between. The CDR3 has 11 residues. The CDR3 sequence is CASSFTGEQYF. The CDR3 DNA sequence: TGCGCCAGCAGCTTCACGGGCGAGCAGTACTTC. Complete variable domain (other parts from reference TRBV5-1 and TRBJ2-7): KAGVTQTPRYLIKTRGQQVTLSCSPISGHRSVSWYQQTPGQGLQFLFEYFSETQRNKGNFPGRFSGRQFSNSRSEMNVSTLELGDSALYLCASSFTGEQYFGPGTRLTVT.

For the CDR3, the DNA is TGTGCCAGCAGCCCGGGACTAGCCTTCTACGAGCAGTACTTC. It translates to CASSPGLAFYEQYF. The chain recombines TRBV3-1 (or the pseudogene TRBV3-2) with TRBJ2-7; the match to TRBD2 covers 9 bases. There are 14 residues in the CDR3. V shed 4 bases, J shed 3 bases, and the junction held 4 bases outside the gene matches. Per the germline V gene, CDR1 is LGHDT and CDR2 is YNNKEL (reference sequence).

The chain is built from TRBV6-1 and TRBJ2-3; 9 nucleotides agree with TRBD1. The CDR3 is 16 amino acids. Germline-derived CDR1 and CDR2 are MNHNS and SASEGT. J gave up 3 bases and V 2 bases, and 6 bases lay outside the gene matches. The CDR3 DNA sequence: TGTGCCAGCAGTGAATTCACCGGGACAGGGACAGATACGCAGTATTTT. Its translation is CASSEFTGTGTDTQYF.

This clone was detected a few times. The CDR3 sequence: CASRGKGEETQYF. CDR3 DNA sequence: TGTGCCAGCAGGGGTAAGGGGGAGGAGACCCAGTACTTC. The chain is built from TRBV5-4 and TRBJ2-5, with D possibly being TRBD1 (6 bases). Trimming cost V 5 bases and J 5 bases, with 13 bases left between them. Germline CDR1 and CDR2: SGHNT and YYREEE (reference sequence). The CDR3 sequence is 13 residues long.

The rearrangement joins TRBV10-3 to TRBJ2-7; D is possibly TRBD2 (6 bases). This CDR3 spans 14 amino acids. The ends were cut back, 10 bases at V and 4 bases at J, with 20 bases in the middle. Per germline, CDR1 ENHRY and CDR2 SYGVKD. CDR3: CATGSAELPYEQYF. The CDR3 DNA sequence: TGTGCCACCGGGAGCGCCGAGTTACCGTACGAGCAGTACTTC.

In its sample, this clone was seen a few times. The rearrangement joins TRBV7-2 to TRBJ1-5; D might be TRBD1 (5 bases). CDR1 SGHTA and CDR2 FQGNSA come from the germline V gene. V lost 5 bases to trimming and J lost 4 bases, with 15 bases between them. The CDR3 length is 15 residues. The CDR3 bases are TGTGCCAGCAGCCTCCTCCGGGGGGAGAATCAGCCCCAGCATTTT. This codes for CASSLLRGENQPQHF.

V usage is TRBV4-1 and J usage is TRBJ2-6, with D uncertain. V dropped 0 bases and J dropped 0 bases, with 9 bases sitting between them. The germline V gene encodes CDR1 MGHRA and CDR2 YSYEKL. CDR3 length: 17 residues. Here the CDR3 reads CASSQDLIGSGANVLTF. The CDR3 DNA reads TGCGCCAGCAGCCAAGATTTAATCGGCTCTGGGGCCAACGTCCTGACTTTC.

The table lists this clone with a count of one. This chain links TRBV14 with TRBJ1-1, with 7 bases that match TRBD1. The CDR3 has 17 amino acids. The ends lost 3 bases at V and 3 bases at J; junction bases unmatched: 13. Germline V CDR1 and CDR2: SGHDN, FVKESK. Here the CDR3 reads CASSHDRDWVSYTEAFF. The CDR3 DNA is TGTGCCAGCAGCCACGACAGGGACTGGGTTTCGTACACTGAAGCTTTCTTT.

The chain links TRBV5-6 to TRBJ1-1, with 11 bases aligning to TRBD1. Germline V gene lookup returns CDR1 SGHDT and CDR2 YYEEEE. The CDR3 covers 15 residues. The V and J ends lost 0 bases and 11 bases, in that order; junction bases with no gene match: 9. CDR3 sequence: CASSLVGQGAANAFF. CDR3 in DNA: TGTGCCAGCAGCTTGGTAGGACAGGGGGCCGCGAACGCTTTCTTT.

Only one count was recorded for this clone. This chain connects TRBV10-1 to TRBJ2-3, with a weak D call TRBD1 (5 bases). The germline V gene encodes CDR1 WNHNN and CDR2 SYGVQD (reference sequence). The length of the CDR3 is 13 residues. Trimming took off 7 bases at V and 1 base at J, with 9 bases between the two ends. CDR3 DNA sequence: TGCGCCAGCAAAGGGGCTGGCACAGATACGCAGTATTTT. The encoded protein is CASKGAGTDTQYF.

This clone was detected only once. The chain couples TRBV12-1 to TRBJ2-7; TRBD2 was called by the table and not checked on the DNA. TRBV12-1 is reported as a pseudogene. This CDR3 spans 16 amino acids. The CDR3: CASSFVPPYNPYEQYF. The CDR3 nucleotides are TGTGCCAGCAGCTTTGTCCCCCCCTATAACCCCTACGAGCAGTACTTC.

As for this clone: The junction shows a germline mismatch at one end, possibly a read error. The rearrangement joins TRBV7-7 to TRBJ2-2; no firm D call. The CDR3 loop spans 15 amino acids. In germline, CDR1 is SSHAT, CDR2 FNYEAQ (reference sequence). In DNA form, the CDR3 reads TGTGCTAGCAGCAAGCCCGGGTCCGTGCCCGGGGAGCTGTTTTTT. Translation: CASSKPGSVPGELFF. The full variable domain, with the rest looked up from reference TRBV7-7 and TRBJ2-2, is GAGVSQSPRYKVTKRGQDVTLRCDPISSHATLYWYQQALGQGPEFLTYFNYEAQPDKSGLPSDRFSAERPEGSISTLTIQRTEQRDSAMYRCASSKPGSVPGELFFGEGSRLTVL.

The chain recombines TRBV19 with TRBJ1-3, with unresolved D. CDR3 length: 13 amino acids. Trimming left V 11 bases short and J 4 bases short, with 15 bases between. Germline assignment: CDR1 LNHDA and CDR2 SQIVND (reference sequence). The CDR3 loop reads CAANPGYGNTIYF. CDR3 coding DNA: TGTGCCGCTAACCCCGGGTACGGAAACACCATATATTTT.

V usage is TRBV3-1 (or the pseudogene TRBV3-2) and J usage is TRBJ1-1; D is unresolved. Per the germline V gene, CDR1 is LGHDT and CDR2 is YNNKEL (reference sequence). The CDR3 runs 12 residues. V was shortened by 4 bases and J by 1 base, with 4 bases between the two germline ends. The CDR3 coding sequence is TGTGCCAGCAGCCGGGCGAACACTGAAGCTTTCTTT. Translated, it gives CASSRANTEAFF.

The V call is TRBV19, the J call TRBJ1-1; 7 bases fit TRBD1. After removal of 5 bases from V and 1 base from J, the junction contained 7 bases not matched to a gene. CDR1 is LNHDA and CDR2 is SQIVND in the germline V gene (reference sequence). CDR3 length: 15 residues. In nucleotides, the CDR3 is TGTGCCAGTAGTTCTCCGGGACAGAGGAACACTGAAGCTTTCTTT. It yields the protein CASSSPGQRNTEAFF.

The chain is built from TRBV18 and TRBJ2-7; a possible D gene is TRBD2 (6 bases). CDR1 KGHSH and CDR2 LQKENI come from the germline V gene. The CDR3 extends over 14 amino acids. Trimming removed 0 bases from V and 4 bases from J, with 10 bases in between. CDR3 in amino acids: CASSPPLGTYEQYF. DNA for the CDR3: TGTGCCAGCTCACCACCCCTGGGGACTTACGAGCAGTACTTC. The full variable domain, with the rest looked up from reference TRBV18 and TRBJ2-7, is NAGVMQNPRHLVRRRGQEARLRCSPMKGHSHVYWYRQLPEEGLKFMVYLQKENIIDESGMPKERFSAEFPKEGPSILRIQQVVRGDSAAYFCASSPPLGTYEQYFGPGTRLTVT.

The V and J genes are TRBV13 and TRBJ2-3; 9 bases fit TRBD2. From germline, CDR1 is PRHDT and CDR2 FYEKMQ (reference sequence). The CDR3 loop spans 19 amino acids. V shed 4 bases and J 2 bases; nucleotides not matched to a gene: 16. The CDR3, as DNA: TGTGCCAGCAGCTCGGAAGGGACTAGCCTCAACAAAATCACAGATACGCAGTATTTT. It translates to CASSSEGTSLNKITDTQYF.

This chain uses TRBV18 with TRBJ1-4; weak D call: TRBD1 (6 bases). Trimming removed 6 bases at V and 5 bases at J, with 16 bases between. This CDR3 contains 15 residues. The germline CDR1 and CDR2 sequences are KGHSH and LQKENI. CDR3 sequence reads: CASSFIQGSNEKLFF. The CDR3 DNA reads TGTGCCAGCTCGTTTATACAGGGCTCAAATGAAAAACTGTTTTTT.

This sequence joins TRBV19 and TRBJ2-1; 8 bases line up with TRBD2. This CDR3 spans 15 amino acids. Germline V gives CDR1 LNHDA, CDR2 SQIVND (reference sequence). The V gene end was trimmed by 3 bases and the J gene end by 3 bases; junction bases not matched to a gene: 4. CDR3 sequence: CASSIRGGFYNEQFF. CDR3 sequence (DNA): TGTGCCAGTAGTATTCGGGGGGGCTTCTACAATGAGCAGTTCTTC.

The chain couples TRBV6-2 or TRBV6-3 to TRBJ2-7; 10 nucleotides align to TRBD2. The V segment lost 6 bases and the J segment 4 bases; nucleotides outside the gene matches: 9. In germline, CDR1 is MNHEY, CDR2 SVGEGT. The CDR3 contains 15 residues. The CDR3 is CASSTHSGGQYEQYF. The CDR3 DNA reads TGTGCCAGCAGCACCCATAGCGGGGGGCAATACGAGCAGTACTTC.

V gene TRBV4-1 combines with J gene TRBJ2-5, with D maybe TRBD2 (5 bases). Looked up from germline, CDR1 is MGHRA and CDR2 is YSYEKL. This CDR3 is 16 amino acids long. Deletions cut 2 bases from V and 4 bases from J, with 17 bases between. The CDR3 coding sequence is TGCGCCAGCAGCCAACCGGCACGGACTGTTGGAGAGACCCAGTACTTC. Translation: CASSQPARTVGETQYF.